This T cell receptor beta chain was retrieved from a study of blood T cell repertoires in COVID-19. Across the whole study: There were acute and convalescent COVID-19 samples, and they came from the United States, Italy and Spain.

A few counts support this clone. In the authors' workflow: Estimation of nucleated cell counts was performed using reference gene primer amplification. The assay was immunoSEQ multiplex PCR, and TCRdb's table has in-frame clones only and misses some. V and J calls plus clone size are reproduced from that table; the DNA served to infer D and trimming. The data show around 63,000 clones, 73% seen once. V was pared by 2 bases and J by 1 base, with 8 bases between. Germline-derived CDR1 and CDR2 are MNHEY and SMNVEV (reference sequence). The CDR3 is 14 amino acids. This clonotype was obtained from a woman aged 45-60 years with active or convalescent COVID-19. The genes are TRBV27 and TRBJ1-1; D might be TRBD1 (5 bases). Sequencing was performed on peripheral blood. This CDR3 is CASSLQGGNTEAFF. The CDR3 region has the DNA TGTGCCAGCAGTTTACAGGGAGGGAACACTGAAGCTTTCTTT.